One sample yielded the 15 T cell receptor beta chains listed below, sequenced in a study of blood T cell repertoires in COVID-19. Method: immunoSEQ multiplex PCR; TCRdb's copy keeps in-frame clones and lacks some. Of about 230,000 clones detected, 80% to 90% appear once; the ten largest clones hold 15% to 18%. The sequenced material came from PBMCs or T cells enriched from blood (not recorded which). The receptor set was obtained from a man between 18 and 35 years old who had recovered from COVID-19.

The rearrangement links TRBV18 to TRBJ1-2; D is perhaps TRBD1 (6 bases). This CDR3 contains 13 residues. V was clipped by 2 bases and J by 3 bases, with 7 bases between them. Germline loops: CDR1 KGHSH, CDR2 LQKENI. CDR3 loop: CASSPGGHYGYTF. The CDR3 nucleotides read TGTGCCAGCTCACCAGGGGGCCACTATGGCTACACCTTC.

The V call is TRBV19, the J call TRBJ1-1, with D tentatively TRBD1 (6 bases). The CDR3 has 18 residues. Germline V CDR1 and CDR2: LNHDA, SQIVND (reference sequence). V was clipped by 5 bases and J by 0 bases, with 22 bases between them. CDR3 sequence reads: CASSPRTATLELNTEAFF. The CDR3 DNA follows: TGTGCCAGTAGTCCTCGGACAGCGACCCTAGAATTGAACACTGAAGCTTTCTTT.

V and J are TRBV6-5 and TRBJ1-1; D is perhaps TRBD1 (6 bases). V lost 7 bases to trimming and J lost 1 base, with 10 bases between them. Germline V gene sequence: CDR1 MNHEY, CDR2 SVGAGI. The CDR3 consists of 13 residues. This CDR3 reads CASNAQGNTEAFF. As DNA, the CDR3 is TGTGCCAGCAACGCACAGGGGAACACTGAAGCTTTCTTT.

The chain is built from TRBV15 and TRBJ1-4, with 12 positions matching TRBD1. Germline CDR1 LNHNV, CDR2 YYDKDF (reference sequence). This CDR3 contains 20 residues. Germline trimming cut 5 bases from V and 0 bases from J; bases unmatched to any gene: 13. The CDR3 region has the DNA TGTGCCACCAGCCGTGCATTAGGGACAGGGGGCACCGCAACTAATGAAAAACTGTTTTTT. Translation: CATSRALGTGGTATNEKLFF.

V is TRBV30 and J is TRBJ1-1; no clear D gene. Trimming removed 3 bases from V and 1 base from J, with 6 bases in between. The germline V gene has CDR1 GTSNPN and CDR2 SVGIG (reference sequence). This CDR3 region has 12 residues. The CDR3 region has the DNA TGTGCCTGGAGAAGACAGAACACTGAAGCTTTCTTT. Translated, it gives CAWRRQNTEAFF.

This clone showed up just once. J is TRBJ2-7 and V is TRBV10-2; 10 bases map to TRBD2. CDR3 length: 16 amino acids. CDR1 and CDR2 (germline): WSHSY, SAAADI. The J segment lost 1 base and the V segment lost 2 bases, leaving 5 bases of the junction unmatched. Here the CDR3 reads CASSEGGLADSYEQYF. CDR3 DNA sequence: TGCGCCAGCAGTGAGGGAGGACTAGCGGATTCCTACGAGCAGTACTTC.

The chain employs TRBV25-1 and TRBJ1-2; perhaps TRBD1 as D (6 bases). Germline loops: CDR1 MGHDK, CDR2 SYGVNS. The CDR3 consists of 15 residues. V was trimmed by 4 bases and J by 4 bases, leaving 16 bases between them. The CDR3 protein is CASSGWTVRGYGYTF. In DNA form, the CDR3 reads TGTGCCAGCAGTGGGTGGACAGTTCGGGGCTATGGCTACACCTTC.

The chain carries TRBV2 and TRBJ2-3, with TRBD2 matching over 8 bases. V was pared by 6 bases and J by 6 bases, with 17 bases of the junction left unmatched. This CDR3 has 17 amino acids. In germline, CDR1 is SNHLY, CDR2 FYNNEI. The CDR3 spells CASSREAGGVRVDTQYF. The CDR3 coding sequence is TGTGCCAGCAGCCGGGAGGCGGGAGGCGTTAGGGTGGATACGCAGTATTTT. Combining the CDR3 with reference TRBV2 and TRBJ2-3 gives the whole variable domain EPEVTQTPSHQVTQMGQEVILRCVPISNHLYFYWYRQILGQKVEFLVSFYNNEISEKSEIFDDQFSVERPDGSNFTLKIRSTKLEDSAMYFCASSREAGGVRVDTQYFGPGTRLTVL.

A few counts support this clone. Other DNA sequences in the sample encode the same CDR3. The CDR3: CASSPTGGYGYTF. The CDR3 nucleotides read TGTGCCAGTAGTCCTACAGGGGGGTATGGCTACACCTTC. The chain uses TRBV19 and TRBJ1-2, with TRBD1 matching over 8 bases. CDR3 length: 13 amino acids. J lost 5 bases, V lost 5 bases, and 4 bases had no gene match. CDR1 LNHDA and CDR2 SQIVND come from the germline V gene (reference sequence).

This clone was seen only a few times. J is TRBJ1-2 and V is TRBV6-5; D remains ambiguous. This CDR3 region has 13 residues. CDR1 is MNHEY and CDR2 is SVGAGI in the germline V gene. Trimming shortened V by 11 bases and J by 4 bases, and 17 bases separated the two germline ends. CDR3 bases: TGTGCCTGCCAGATTGACTTAGTCTATGGCTACACCTTC. Residues: CACQIDLVYGYTF.

V usage is TRBV19 and J usage is TRBJ1-2, with a tentative D call TRBD1 (6 bases). V gave up 1 base and J gave up 2 bases, with 11 bases separating them. This CDR3 contains 15 residues. The germline gives CDR1 LNHDA, CDR2 SQIVND (reference sequence). CDR3 in amino acids: CASSIVLDSNYGYTF. Written as DNA, the CDR3 is TGTGCCAGTAGTATAGTCTTGGACAGCAACTATGGCTACACCTTC.

A few counts support this clone. The gene calls are TRBV7-9 and TRBJ2-7, with TRBD2 matching over 13 bases. V lost 4 bases, J lost 5 bases, and 5 bases stayed unmatched. Germline loops: CDR1 SEHNR, CDR2 FQNEAQ (reference sequence). There are 15 residues in the CDR3. This CDR3 reads CASSYRTSGGDEQYF. The DNA of the CDR3 is TGTGCCAGCAGCTACCGGACTAGCGGGGGAGACGAGCAGTACTTC.

This clone was seen only a few times. The CDR3 coding sequence is TGTGCCAGCAGTTCTAGTCCGAGATATAGCAATCAGCCCCAGCATTTT. It is translated as CASSSSPRYSNQPQHF. This rearrangement joins TRBV28 to TRBJ1-5; no reliable D call. The CDR3 has 16 amino acids. Between the trimmed V and J ends, which lost 4 bases and 0 bases, there was a span of 13 bases. Germline V gives CDR1 MDHEN, CDR2 SYDVKM.

V usage is TRBV5-6 and J usage is TRBJ2-7; the match to TRBD1 covers 7 bases. The CDR3 spans 14 residues. Losses at the gene ends were 4 bases for V and 3 bases for J; bases not matched to a gene: 7. Germline V gene lookup returns CDR1 SGHDT and CDR2 YYEEEE. CDR3 region: CASSRTGVFYEQYF. As DNA, the CDR3 is TGTGCCAGCAGCAGAACAGGGGTGTTCTACGAGCAGTACTTC.

This clone appeared a single time. J is TRBJ1-2 and V is TRBV6-5; weak D call: TRBD1 (6 bases). V gave up 6 bases and J gave up 5 bases, with 16 bases separating them. CDR3 length equals 14 residues. Per germline, CDR1 MNHEY and CDR2 SVGAGI. CDR3 amino acids: CASRKQGLDYGYTF. DNA for the CDR3: TGTGCCAGCAGAAAACAGGGTTTAGATTATGGCTACACCTTC.